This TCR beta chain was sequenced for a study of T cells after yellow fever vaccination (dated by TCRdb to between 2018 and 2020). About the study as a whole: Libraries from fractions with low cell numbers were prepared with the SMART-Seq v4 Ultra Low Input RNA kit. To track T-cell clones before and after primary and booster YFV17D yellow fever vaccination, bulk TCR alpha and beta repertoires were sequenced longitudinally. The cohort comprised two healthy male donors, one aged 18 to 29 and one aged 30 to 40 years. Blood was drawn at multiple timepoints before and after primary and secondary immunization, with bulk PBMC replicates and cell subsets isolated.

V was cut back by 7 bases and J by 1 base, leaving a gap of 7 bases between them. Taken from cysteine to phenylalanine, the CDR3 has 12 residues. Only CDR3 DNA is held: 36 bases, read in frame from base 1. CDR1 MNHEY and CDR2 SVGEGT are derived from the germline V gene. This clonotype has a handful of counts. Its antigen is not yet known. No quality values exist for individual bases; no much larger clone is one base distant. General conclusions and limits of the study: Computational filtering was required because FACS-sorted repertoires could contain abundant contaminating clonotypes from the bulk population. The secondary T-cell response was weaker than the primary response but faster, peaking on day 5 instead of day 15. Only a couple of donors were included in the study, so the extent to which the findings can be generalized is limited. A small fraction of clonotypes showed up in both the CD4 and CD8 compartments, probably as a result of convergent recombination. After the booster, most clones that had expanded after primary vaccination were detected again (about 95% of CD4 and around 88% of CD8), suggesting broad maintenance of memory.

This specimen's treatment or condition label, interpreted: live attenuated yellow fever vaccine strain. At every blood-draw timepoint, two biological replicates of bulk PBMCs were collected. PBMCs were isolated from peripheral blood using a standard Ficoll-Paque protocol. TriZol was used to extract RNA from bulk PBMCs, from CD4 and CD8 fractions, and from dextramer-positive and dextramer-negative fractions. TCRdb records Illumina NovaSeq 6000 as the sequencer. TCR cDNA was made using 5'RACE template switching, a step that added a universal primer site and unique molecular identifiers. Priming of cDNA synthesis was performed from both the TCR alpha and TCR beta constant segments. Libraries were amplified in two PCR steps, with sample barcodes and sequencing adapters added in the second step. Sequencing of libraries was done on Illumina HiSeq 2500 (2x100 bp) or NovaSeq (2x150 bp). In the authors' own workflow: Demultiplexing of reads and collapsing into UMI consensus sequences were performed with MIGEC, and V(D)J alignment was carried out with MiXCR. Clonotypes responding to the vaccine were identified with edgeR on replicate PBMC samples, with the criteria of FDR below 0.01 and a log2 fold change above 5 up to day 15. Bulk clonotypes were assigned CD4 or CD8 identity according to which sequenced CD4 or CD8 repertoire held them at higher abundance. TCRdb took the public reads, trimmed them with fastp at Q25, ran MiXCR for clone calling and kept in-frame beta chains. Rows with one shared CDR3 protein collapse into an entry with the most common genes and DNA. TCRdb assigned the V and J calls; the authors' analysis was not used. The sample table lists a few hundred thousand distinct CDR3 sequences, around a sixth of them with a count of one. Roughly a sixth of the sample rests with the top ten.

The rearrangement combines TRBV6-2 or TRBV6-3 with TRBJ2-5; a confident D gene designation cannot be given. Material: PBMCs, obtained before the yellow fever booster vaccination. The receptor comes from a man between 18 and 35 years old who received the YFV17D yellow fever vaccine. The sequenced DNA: TGTGCCAGCACTAACAGCCAAGAGACCCAGTACTTC. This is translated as CASTNSQETQYF.